This TCR beta chain originates from a study of beta chain features in type 1 diabetes. In its sample, this clone was seen a few times. Its specificity is not known. cDNA synthesis used the whole RNA isolate, giving expressed TCRB sequences. Only in-frame clones appear in the TCRdb table, and some are missing; sequencing was by immunoSEQ multiplex PCR. The sample lists about 150,000 clones; approximately 8.7% were seen once. Regarding the study as a whole: Moderate but significant shortening of TCRB CDR3s was recorded in all four CD4+ subsets from Type 1 diabetes patients.

CDR1 MGHRA and CDR2 YSYEKL come from the germline V gene. The CDR3 totals 14 residues. Trimming removed 2 bases at V and 5 bases at J, with 13 bases between. V gene TRBV4-1 combines with J gene TRBJ2-7; D perhaps matches TRBD2 (6 bases). Source material: central memory CD4+ T cells from blood. The sequence came from a woman aged 30 to 39 with type 1 diabetes. The CDR3 sequence: CASSQTGVAHEQYF. CDR3 in DNA: TGCGCCAGCAGCCAAACGGGAGTCGCCCACGAGCAGTACTTC.